The 2 T cell receptor beta chains below come from one sample, sequenced in a study of T cell clonality in common variable immunodeficiency. Findings of the study overall: Fewer deletions and N-nucleotide insertions were reportedly seen in common variable immunodeficiency TCR beta sequences.

Assay: immunoSEQ multiplex PCR; the TCRdb copy retains only in-frame clones and omits some. This sample comprises tens of thousands of clones, none seen once only. These receptors lack a known antigen. Sequenced: peripheral blood mononuclear cells. The source of these receptors is a human donor with common variable immunodeficiency.

This clone occurred a few times. The read ends 3 residues shy of where the CDR3 ends; the end is completed using the germline J gene. The rearrangement links TRBV7-9 to TRBJ2-7; 10 nucleotides line up with TRBD1. Per germline, CDR1 SEHNR and CDR2 FQNEAQ (reference sequence). CDR3 size: 15 residues. With 6 bases clipped from V and 1 base from J, the junction kept 6 bases outside the gene matches. CDR3 DNA (partial): TGTGCCAGCAGGAAACCGGGACAGGGGTCCTACGAG. Its translation is CASRKPGQGSYE. The full CDR3 protein is CASRKPGQGSYEQYF.

This clone was found many times. The missing CDR3 end, 3 residues past where the read stops, is filled in from the germline J gene. The V call is TRBV5-1, the J call TRBJ2-3; D may be TRBD2 (6 bases). Germline V gene data show CDR1 as SGHRS and CDR2 as YFSETQ. Trimming left V 2 bases short and J 3 bases short, with 10 bases between. This CDR3 contains 14 residues. The CDR3 here is CASSFRGATDTQYF. Partial CDR3 DNA: TGCGCCAGCAGCTTCCGCGGGGCAACAGATACG.